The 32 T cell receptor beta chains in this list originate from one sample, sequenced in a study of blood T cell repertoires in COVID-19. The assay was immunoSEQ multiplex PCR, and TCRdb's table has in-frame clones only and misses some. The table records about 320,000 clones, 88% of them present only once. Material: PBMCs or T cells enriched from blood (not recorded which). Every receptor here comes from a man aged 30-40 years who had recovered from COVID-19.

The CDR3 spells CASMLRFSNEKLFF. For the CDR3, the DNA is TGTGCCAGCATGCTCAGGTTTTCTAATGAAAAACTGTTTTTT. J is TRBJ1-4 and V is TRBV6-5; D ambiguous. V gave up 7 bases and J gave up 3 bases, with 12 bases separating them. Germline CDR1 MNHEY, CDR2 SVGAGI. The CDR3 is 14 residues long.

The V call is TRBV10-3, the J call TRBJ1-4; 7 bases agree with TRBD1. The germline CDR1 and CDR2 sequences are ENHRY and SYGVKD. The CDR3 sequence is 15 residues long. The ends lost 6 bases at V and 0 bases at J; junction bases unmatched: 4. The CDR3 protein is CAISRDRATNEKLFF. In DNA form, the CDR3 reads TGTGCCATCAGCCGAGACAGGGCAACTAATGAAAAACTGTTTTTT.

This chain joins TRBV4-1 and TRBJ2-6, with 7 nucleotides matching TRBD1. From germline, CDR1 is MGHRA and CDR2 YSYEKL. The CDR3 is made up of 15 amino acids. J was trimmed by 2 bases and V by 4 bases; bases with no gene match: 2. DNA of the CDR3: TGCGCCAGCAGCCCGAGGGGGCCTGGGGCCAACGTCCTGACTTTC. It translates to CASSPRGPGANVLTF.

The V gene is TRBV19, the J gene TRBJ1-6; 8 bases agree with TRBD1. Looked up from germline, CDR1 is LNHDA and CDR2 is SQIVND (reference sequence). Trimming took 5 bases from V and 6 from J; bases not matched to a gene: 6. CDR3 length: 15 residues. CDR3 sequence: CASSLQGALNSPLHF. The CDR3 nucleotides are TGTGCCAGTAGTCTCCAGGGGGCGCTTAATTCACCCCTCCACTTT.

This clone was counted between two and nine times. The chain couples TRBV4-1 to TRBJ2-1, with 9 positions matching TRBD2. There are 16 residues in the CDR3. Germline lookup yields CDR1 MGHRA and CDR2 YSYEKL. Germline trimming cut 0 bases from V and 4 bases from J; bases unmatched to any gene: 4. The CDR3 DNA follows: TGCGCCAGCAGCCAAGATCAAGCGGGGGGTTACAATGAGCAGTTCTTC. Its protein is CASSQDQAGGYNEQFF.

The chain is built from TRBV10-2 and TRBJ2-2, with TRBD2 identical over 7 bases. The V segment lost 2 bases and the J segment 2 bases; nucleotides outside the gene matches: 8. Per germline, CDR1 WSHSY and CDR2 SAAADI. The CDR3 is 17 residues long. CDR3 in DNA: TGCGCCAGCAGTGAGGAGGGGCTAGCGGTAAACACCGGGGAGCTGTTTTTT. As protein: CASSEEGLAVNTGELFF.

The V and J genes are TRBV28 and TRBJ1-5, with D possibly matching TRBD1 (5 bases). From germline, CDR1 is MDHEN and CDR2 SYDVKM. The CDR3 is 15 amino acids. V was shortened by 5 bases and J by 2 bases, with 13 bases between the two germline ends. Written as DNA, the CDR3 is TGTGCCAGCAGTCCATCGGGGGTTGGCAATCAGCCCCAGCATTTT. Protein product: CASSPSGVGNQPQHF.

The CDR3 here is CATSDAGGETQYF. DNA of the CDR3: TGTGCCACCAGTGATGCAGGGGGGGAGACCCAGTACTTC. This sequence joins TRBV24-1 and TRBJ2-5, with a possible D match to TRBD1 (7 bases). The CDR3 has 13 amino acids. In germline, CDR1 is KGHDR, CDR2 SFDVKD. Trimming took 3 bases from V and 5 from J, leaving 9 bases between them.

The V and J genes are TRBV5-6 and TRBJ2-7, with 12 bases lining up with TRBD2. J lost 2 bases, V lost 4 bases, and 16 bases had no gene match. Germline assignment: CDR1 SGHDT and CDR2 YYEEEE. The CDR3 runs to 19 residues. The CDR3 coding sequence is TGTGCCAGCAGCGCGGTAGGGACTAGCGGGCCCTTTTTTACCTACGAGCAGTACTTC. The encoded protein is CASSAVGTSGPFFTYEQYF.

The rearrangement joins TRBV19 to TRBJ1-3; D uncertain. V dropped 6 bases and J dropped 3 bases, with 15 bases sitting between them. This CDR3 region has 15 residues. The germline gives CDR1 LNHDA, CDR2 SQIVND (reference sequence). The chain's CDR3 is CASSPGRTYGNTIYF. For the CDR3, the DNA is TGTGCCAGTAGCCCGGGCAGGACTTATGGAAACACCATATATTTT.

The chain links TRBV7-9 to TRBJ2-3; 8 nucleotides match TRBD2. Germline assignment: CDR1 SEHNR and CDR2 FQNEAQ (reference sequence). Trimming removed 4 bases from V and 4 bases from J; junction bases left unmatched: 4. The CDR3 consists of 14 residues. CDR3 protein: CASSSGLGPDTQYF. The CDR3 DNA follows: TGTGCCAGCAGCTCGGGACTAGGCCCAGATACGCAGTATTTT.

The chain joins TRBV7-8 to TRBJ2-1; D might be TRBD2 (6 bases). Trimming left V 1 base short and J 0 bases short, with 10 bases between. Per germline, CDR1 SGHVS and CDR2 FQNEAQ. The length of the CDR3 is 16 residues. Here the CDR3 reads CASSLVLANSYNEQFF. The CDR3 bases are TGTGCCAGCAGCTTAGTGCTAGCGAACTCCTACAATGAGCAGTTCTTC.

The CDR3 loop is CASSYSEGTNEKLFF. The CDR3 coding sequence is TGTGCCAGCAGTTACTCGGAGGGGACTAATGAAAAACTGTTTTTT. V is TRBV6-5 and J is TRBJ1-4; TRBD1 might be the D (5 bases). The CDR3 totals 15 residues. Germline V gene sequence: CDR1 MNHEY, CDR2 SVGAGI. Trimming took off 0 bases at V and 2 bases at J, with 7 bases between the two ends.

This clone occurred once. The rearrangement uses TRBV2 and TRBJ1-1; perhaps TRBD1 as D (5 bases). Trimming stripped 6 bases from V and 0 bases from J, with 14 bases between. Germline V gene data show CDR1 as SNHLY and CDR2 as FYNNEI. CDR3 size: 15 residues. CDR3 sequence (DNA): TGTGCCAGCAGGGACCCACAGGTCATGAACACTGAAGCTTTCTTT. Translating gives CASRDPQVMNTEAFF.

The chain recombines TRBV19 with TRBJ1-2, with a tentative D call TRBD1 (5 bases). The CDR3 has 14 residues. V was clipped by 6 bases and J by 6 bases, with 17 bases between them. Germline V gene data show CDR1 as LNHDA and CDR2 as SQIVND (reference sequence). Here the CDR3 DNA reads TGTGCCAGTAGACCCGCAGGGTTCGGAGATGGCTACACCTTC. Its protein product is CASRPAGFGDGYTF.

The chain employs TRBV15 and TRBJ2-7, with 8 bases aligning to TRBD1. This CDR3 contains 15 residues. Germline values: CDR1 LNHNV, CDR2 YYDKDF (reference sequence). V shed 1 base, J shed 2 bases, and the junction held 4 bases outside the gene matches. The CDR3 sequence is CATSRGNRGTYEQYF. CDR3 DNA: TGTGCCACCAGCAGAGGAAACAGGGGGACCTACGAGCAGTACTTC.

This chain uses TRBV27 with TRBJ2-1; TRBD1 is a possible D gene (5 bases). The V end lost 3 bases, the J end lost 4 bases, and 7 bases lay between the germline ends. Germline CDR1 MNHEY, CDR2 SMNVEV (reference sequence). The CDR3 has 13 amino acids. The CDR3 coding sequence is TGTGCCAGCAGTTTCGACAGATACAATGAGCAGTTCTTC. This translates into CASSFDRYNEQFF.

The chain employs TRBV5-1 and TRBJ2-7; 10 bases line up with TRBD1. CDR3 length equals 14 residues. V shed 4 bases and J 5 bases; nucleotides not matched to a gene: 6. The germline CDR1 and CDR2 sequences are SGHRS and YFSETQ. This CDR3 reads CASSLGQGDDEQYF. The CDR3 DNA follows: TGCGCCAGCAGCCTCGGACAGGGGGACGACGAGCAGTACTTC. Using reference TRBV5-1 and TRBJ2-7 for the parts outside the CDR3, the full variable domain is KAGVTQTPRYLIKTRGQQVTLSCSPISGHRSVSWYQQTPGQGLQFLFEYFSETQRNKGNFPGRFSGRQFSNSRSEMNVSTLELGDSALYLCASSLGQGDDEQYFGPGTRLTVT.

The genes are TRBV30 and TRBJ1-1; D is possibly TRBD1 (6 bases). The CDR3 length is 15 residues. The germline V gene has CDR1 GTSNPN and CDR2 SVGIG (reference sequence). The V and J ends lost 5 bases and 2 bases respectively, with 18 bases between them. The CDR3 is CAWSRGVLGNTEAFF. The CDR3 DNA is TGTGCCTGGTCCAGGGGAGTCCTGGGAAACACTGAAGCTTTCTTT.

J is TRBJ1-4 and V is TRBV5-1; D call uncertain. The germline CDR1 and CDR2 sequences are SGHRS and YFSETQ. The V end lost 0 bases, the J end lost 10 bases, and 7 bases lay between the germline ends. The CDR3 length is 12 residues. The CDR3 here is CASSLDTGKLFF. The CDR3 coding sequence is TGCGCCAGCAGCTTGGATACTGGAAAACTGTTTTTT.

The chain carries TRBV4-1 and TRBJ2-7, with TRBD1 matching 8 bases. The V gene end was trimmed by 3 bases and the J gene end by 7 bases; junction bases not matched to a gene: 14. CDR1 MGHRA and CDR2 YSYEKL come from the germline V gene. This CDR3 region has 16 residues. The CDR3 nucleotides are TGCGCCAGCAGCCATCAAACCGGGACAGGCCGGCGGGAGCAGTACTTC. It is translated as CASSHQTGTGRREQYF.

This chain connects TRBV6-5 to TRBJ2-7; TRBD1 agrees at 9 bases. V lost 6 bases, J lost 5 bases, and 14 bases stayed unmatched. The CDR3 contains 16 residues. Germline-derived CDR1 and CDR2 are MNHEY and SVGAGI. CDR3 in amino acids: CASSYTQGTGYHEQYF. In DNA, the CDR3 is TGTGCCAGCAGCTACACCCAAGGGACAGGGTATCACGAGCAGTACTTC.

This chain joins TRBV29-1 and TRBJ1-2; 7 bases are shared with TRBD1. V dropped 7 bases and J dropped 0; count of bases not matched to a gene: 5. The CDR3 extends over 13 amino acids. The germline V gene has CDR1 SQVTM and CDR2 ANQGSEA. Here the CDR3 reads CSASTGANYGYTF. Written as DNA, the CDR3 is TGCAGCGCCTCAACAGGGGCTAACTATGGCTACACCTTC.

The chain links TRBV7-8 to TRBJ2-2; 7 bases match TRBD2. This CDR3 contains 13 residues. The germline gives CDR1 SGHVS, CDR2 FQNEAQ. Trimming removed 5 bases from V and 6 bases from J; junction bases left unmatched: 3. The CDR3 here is CASSQGRAGELFF. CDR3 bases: TGTGCCAGCAGCCAAGGGAGGGCCGGGGAGCTGTTTTTT.

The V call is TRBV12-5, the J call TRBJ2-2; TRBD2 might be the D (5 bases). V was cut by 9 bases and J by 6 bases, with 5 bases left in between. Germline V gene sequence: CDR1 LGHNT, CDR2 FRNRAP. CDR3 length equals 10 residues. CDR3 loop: CAREAGELFF. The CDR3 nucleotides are TGTGCTAGGGAGGCCGGGGAGCTGTTTTTT.

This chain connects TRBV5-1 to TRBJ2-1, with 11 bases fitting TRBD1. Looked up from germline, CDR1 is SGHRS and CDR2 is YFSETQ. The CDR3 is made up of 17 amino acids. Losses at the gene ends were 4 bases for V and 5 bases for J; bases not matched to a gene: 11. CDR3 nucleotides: TGCGCCAGCAGCCTGACTTGGGGGACAGGGGGTAACAATGAGCAGTTCTTC. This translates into CASSLTWGTGGNNEQFF.

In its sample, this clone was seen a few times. Written as DNA, the CDR3 is TGTGCCAGCAGCGTGACTAGCGGGGAAGAGACCCAGTACTTC. This translates into CASSVTSGEETQYF. The J gene is TRBJ2-5, the V gene TRBV2; 11 nucleotides agree with TRBD2. The CDR3 consists of 14 residues. J gave up 3 bases and V 6 bases, and 3 bases lay outside the gene matches. CDR1 and CDR2 from the germline V gene are SNHLY and FYNNEI.

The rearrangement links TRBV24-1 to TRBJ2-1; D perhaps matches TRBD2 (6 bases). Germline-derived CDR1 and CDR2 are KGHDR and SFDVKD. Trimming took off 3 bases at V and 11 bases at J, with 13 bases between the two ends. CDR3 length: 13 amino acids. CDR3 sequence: CATSDPPLAQQFF. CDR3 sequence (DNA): TGTGCCACCAGTGATCCCCCACTAGCACAGCAGTTCTTC.

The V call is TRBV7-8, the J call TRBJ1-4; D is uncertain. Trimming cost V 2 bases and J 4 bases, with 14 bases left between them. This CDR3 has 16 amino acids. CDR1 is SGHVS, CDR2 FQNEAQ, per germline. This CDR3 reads CASSLIDPGGNEKLFF. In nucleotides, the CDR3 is TGTGCCAGCAGCTTAATAGACCCGGGAGGTAATGAAAAACTGTTTTTT.

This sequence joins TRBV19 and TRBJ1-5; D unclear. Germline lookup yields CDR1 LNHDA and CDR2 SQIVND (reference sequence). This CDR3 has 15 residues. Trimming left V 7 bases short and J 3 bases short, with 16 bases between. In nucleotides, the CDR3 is TGTGCCAGTACCCTATCGGGAGTGAACAATCAGCCCCAGCATTTT. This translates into CASTLSGVNNQPQHF.

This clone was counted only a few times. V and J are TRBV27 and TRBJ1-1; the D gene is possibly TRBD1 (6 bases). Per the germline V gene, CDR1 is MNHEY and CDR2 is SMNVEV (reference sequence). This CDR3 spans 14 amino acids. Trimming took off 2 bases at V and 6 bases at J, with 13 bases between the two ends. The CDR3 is CASSLLVGGPEAFF. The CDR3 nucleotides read TGTGCCAGCAGTTTACTTGTGGGGGGGCCTGAAGCTTTCTTT.

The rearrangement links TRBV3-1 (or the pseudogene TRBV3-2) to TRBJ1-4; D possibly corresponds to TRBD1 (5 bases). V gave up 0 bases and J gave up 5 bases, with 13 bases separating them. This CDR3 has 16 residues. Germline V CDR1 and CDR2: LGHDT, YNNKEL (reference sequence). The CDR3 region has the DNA TGTGCCAGCAGCCAAGATTGGGGCCAGGCAAATGAAAAACTGTTTTTT. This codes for CASSQDWGQANEKLFF.